The clone carrying this TCR beta chain was counted a single time. The table came from immunoSEQ multiplex PCR; TCRdb's copy has only in-frame clones and leaves some out. The sample has fewer than 200,000 clones, roughly 82% seen once. The CDR3 has 16 residues. Germline CDR1 reads SGHVS; CDR2 reads FQNEAQ. V shed 5 bases and J 4 bases; nucleotides not matched to a gene: 8. The age range of participants was 18 to 89 years, with residence in about two dozen US areas. Cohort 3 donors were reported recovered after two negative PCRs, clearance, or symptom resolution. The data originate from a study of blood T cell repertoires in COVID-19. The overall study: From T cells, B-cell-depleted T cells, or PBMCs came the material, which was cDNA or gDNA.

The chain links TRBV7-8 to TRBJ1-5; TRBD1 matches at 10 bases. What was sequenced was PBMCs or T cells enriched from blood (not recorded which). This sequence was found in a man over 45 who had recovered from COVID-19. Here the CDR3 reads CASSQMGQGKNQPQHF. DNA of the CDR3: TGTGCCAGCAGCCAAATGGGACAGGGGAAAAATCAGCCCCAGCATTTT.